The 15 T cell receptor beta chains below were found in one sample sequenced in a study of blood T cell repertoires in COVID-19. Assay: immunoSEQ multiplex PCR; the TCRdb copy retains only in-frame clones and omits some. The sample includes 350,000 to 450,000 clones, about nine tenths of them seen just once. The sequenced material came from peripheral blood. The receptors shown here come from a woman aged 40 to 50 with COVID-19, enrolled during active disease.

In its sample, this clone was seen a few times. The V call is TRBV19, the J call TRBJ1-5, with 7 bases matching TRBD1. The CDR3 covers 16 residues. J lost 4 bases, V lost 5 bases, and 11 bases had no gene match. The V gene's germline CDR1 is LNHDA and CDR2 SQIVND (reference sequence). In DNA form, the CDR3 reads TGTGCCAGTAGTCGGAGAACAGGGGCGGGGAATCAGCCCCAGCATTTT. It codes for CASSRRTGAGNQPQHF.

V gene TRBV27 combines with J gene TRBJ1-1; TRBD1 is a possible D gene (6 bases). The CDR3 covers 18 residues. Germline V gene lookup returns CDR1 MNHEY and CDR2 SMNVEV (reference sequence). Trimming removed 5 bases from V and 2 bases from J, with 24 bases in between. The CDR3 DNA sequence: TGTGCCAGCAGTCCTAGAAGGGGGAGGGAGATTGGAAACACTGAAGCTTTCTTT. Encoded protein: CASSPRRGREIGNTEAFF.

V is TRBV4-1 and J is TRBJ1-5; the D is unclear. Germline V lookup: CDR1 MGHRA, CDR2 YSYEKL. The V end lost 2 bases, the J end lost 3 bases, and 17 bases lay between the germline ends. The length of the CDR3 is 17 residues. DNA for the CDR3: TGCGCCAGCAGCCAACAGAATGCGGCTGCCCTCAATCAGCCCCAGCATTTT. It is translated as CASSQQNAAALNQPQHF.

The V and J genes are TRBV2 and TRBJ1-5; D is undetermined. Germline V gene sequence: CDR1 SNHLY, CDR2 FYNNEI. The CDR3 contains 12 residues. Trimming pared 8 bases from V and 3 bases from J, leaving 8 bases between. This CDR3 is CASGLNNQPQHF. In DNA, the CDR3 is TGTGCCAGCGGCCTGAACAATCAGCCCCAGCATTTT. The complete variable domain, with remaining parts taken from reference TRBV2 and TRBJ1-5, reads EPEVTQTPSHQVTQMGQEVILRCVPISNHLYFYWYRQILGQKVEFLVSFYNNEISEKSEIFDDQFSVERPDGSNFTLKIRSTKLEDSAMYFCASGLNNQPQHFGDGTRLSIL.

This chain links TRBV6-5 with TRBJ1-2; D is possibly TRBD1 (5 bases). There are 14 residues in the CDR3. The germline CDR1 and CDR2 sequences are MNHEY and SVGAGI. The ends were cut back, 0 bases at V and 4 bases at J, with 9 bases in the middle. CDR3 DNA sequence: TGTGCCAGCAGTTACTCGGCGGGGACCTATGGCTACACCTTC. This sequence encodes CASSYSAGTYGYTF.

This chain joins TRBV5-1 and TRBJ1-2, with 10 bases identical to TRBD1. V lost 4 bases and J lost 8; bases outside the gene matches: 8. The germline CDR1 and CDR2 sequences are SGHRS and YFSETQ. CDR3 size: 14 residues. Written as DNA, the CDR3 is TGCGCCAGCAGCCAACTTGGGACAGGGGAAGGCTACACCTTC. This translates into CASSQLGTGEGYTF. Filled out from reference TRBV5-1 and TRBJ1-2, the complete variable domain reads KAGVTQTPRYLIKTRGQQVTLSCSPISGHRSVSWYQQTPGQGLQFLFEYFSETQRNKGNFPGRFSGRQFSNSRSEMNVSTLELGDSALYLCASSQLGTGEGYTFGSGTRLTVV.

This sequence joins TRBV9 and TRBJ1-3; maybe TRBD1 (6 bases). The CDR3 has 16 residues. The germline gives CDR1 SGDLS, CDR2 YYNGEE. Between the trimmed V and J ends, which lost 3 bases and 0 bases, there was a span of 13 bases. The CDR3 here is CASSAGGSDSGNTIYF. The CDR3 DNA reads TGTGCCAGCAGCGCGGGGGGCAGCGACTCTGGAAACACCATATATTTT. Variable domain in full (rest from reference TRBV9 and TRBJ1-3): DSGVTQTPKHLITATGQRVTLRCSPRSGDLSVYWYQQSLDQGLQFLIQYYNGEERAKGNILERFSAQQFPDLHSELNLSSLELGDSALYFCASSAGGSDSGNTIYFGEGSWLTVV.

The CDR3 sequence: CASSLWEKQGAMVNTEAFF. The CDR3 nucleotides read TGCGCCAGCAGCTTGTGGGAGAAACAGGGGGCGATGGTGAACACTGAAGCTTTCTTT. The V call is TRBV5-1, the J call TRBJ1-1; 9 nucleotides match TRBD1. The CDR3 totals 19 residues. Trimming cost V 1 base and J 0 bases; bases outside gene matches: 13. CDR1 and CDR2 from the germline V gene are SGHRS and YFSETQ.

The chain couples TRBV28 to TRBJ1-2; a possible D gene is TRBD1 (6 bases). Trimming took off 6 bases at V and 6 bases at J, with 26 bases between the two ends. The CDR3 loop spans 17 amino acids. The germline V gene encodes CDR1 MDHEN and CDR2 SYDVKM. CDR3 sequence: CASSLILPMDSRDGYTF. The CDR3 region has the DNA TGTGCCAGCAGCCTAATTTTACCGATGGACAGTCGAGATGGCTACACCTTC.

This clone has only one observation. Other DNA sequences in the same sample also yield this CDR3. The V call is TRBV27, the J call TRBJ1-4, with a possible D match to TRBD1 (6 bases). Between the trimmed V and J ends, which lost 8 bases and 8 bases, there was a span of 12 bases. This CDR3 comprises 12 residues. Germline loops: CDR1 MNHEY, CDR2 SMNVEV (reference sequence). The CDR3 here is CASRRGGEKLFF. The CDR3 DNA follows: TGTGCCAGCCGCAGGGGCGGGGAAAAACTGTTTTTT.

This sequence joins TRBV4-1 and TRBJ2-1, with TRBD1 matching over 12 bases. Germline CDR1 and CDR2: MGHRA and YSYEKL. With 4 bases clipped from V and 5 bases from J, the junction kept 9 bases outside the gene matches. The CDR3 consists of 17 residues. CDR3 bases: TGCGCCAGCAGCCTAAACCCGGGACAGGGGGCTAACAATGAGCAGTTCTTC. Protein: CASSLNPGQGANNEQFF.

V and J are TRBV24-1 and TRBJ1-5, with D unclear. Germline values: CDR1 KGHDR, CDR2 SFDVKD. CDR3 length equals 17 residues. The V gene lost 3 bases and the J gene lost 0 bases, with 14 bases spanning the gap. The CDR3 sequence is CATSDITPSDSNQPQHF. In DNA form, the CDR3 reads TGTGCCACCAGTGATATTACCCCATCAGATAGCAATCAGCCCCAGCATTTT.

The chain couples TRBV7-2 to TRBJ2-7, with D tentatively TRBD1 (5 bases). The CDR3 runs 17 residues. Trimming removed 5 bases from V and 3 bases from J, with 23 bases in between. The V gene's germline CDR1 is SGHTA and CDR2 FQGNSA. The CDR3 reads CASSARVSDRFSYEQYF. DNA for the CDR3: TGTGCCAGCAGCGCCAGGGTGTCGGACCGGTTTAGCTACGAGCAGTACTTC.

This chain uses TRBV5-1 with TRBJ2-2, with 9 nucleotides matching TRBD1. CDR3 length: 16 residues. J lost 4 bases, V lost 2 bases, and 6 bases had no gene match. CDR1 is SGHRS, CDR2 YFSETQ, per germline. The CDR3 DNA reads TGCGCCAGCAGCTTCAGTGGGACAGGGTCCACCGGGGAGCTGTTTTTT. It yields the protein CASSFSGTGSTGELFF. Drawing the rest from reference TRBV5-1 and TRBJ2-2, the complete variable domain is KAGVTQTPRYLIKTRGQQVTLSCSPISGHRSVSWYQQTPGQGLQFLFEYFSETQRNKGNFPGRFSGRQFSNSRSEMNVSTLELGDSALYLCASSFSGTGSTGELFFGEGSRLTVL.

V is TRBV28 and J is TRBJ2-7; D is perhaps TRBD1 (6 bases). The CDR3 length is 14 residues. Germline V gene data show CDR1 as MDHEN and CDR2 as SYDVKM. Trimming left V 4 bases short and J 5 bases short, with 15 bases between. As DNA, the CDR3 is TGTGCCAGCAGTTCCGATGAGGGGGTCCACGAGCAGTACTTC. It codes for CASSSDEGVHEQYF.